This TCR beta chain was obtained from a study of T cell responses to AZD1222 COVID-19 vaccine. Overall study results and limits: Only six individuals given AZD1222 were seropositive at baseline.

TCRdb's copy holds only in-frame clones and misses some; the assay was immunoSEQ multiplex PCR. The top ten clones hold roughly 27% of a sample with around 180,000 clones, roughly 91% of them seen once. Germline lookup yields CDR1 MNHEY and CDR2 SVGAGI. Trimming left V 6 bases short and J 4 bases short, with 10 bases between. The CDR3 is 14 residues long. With respect to this clone: The antigen is undetermined.

This chain links TRBV6-5 with TRBJ2-6, with D tentatively TRBD2 (6 bases). The source was peripheral blood, collected 28 days after the second AZD1222 dose. The sequence was collected from an adult who received the AZD1222 COVID-19 vaccine. CDR3 protein: CASSRAGGANVLTF. The CDR3 DNA sequence: TGTGCCAGCAGCCGGGCGGGGGGGGCCAACGTCCTGACTTTC.